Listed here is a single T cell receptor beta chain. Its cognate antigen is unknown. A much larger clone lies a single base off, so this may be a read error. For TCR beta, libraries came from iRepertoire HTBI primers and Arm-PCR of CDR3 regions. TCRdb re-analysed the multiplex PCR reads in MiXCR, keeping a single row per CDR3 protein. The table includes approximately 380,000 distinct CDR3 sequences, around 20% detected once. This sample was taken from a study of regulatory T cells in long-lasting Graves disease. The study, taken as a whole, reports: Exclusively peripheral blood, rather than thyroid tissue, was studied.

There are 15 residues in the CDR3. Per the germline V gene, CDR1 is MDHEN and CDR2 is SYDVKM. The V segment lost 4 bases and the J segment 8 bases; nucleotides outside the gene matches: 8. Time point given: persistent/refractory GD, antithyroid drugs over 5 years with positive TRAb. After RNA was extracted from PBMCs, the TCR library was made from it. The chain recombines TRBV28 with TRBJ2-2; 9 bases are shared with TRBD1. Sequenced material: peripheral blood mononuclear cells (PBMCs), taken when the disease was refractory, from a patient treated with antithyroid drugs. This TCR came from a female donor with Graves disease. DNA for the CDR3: TGTGCCAGCAGTTCCGGCGGGACAGGGAGAGGGGAGCTGTTTTTT. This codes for CASSSGGTGRGELFF.